Following are 31 T cell receptor beta chains from one sample sequenced in a study of T cells in localized non-small cell lung cancer. The assay was immunoSEQ multiplex PCR, and TCRdb's table has in-frame clones only and misses some. Of 15,000 to 20,000 clones listed, 85% to 90% are singletons. The sequenced sample was peripheral blood mononuclear cells, obtained before any cancer treatment. The source of these receptors is a woman aged 40-69 years with stage III lung adenocarcinoma.

The table lists this clone with a count of one. J is TRBJ2-1 and V is TRBV25-1; D might be TRBD1 or TRBD2, each matching 6 bases. The CDR3 has 13 amino acids. V shed 6 bases and J shed 5 bases, with 11 bases lying between them. The germline V gene encodes CDR1 MGHDK and CDR2 SYGVNS. The CDR3 DNA reads TGTGCCAGCAGGGAAGGGGGGAACAATGAGCAGTTCTTC. It codes for CASREGGNNEQFF.

The J gene is TRBJ2-7, the V gene TRBV10-3; D gene unclear. Deletions cut 8 bases from V and 6 bases from J, with 8 bases between. The CDR3 is 10 residues long. In germline, CDR1 is ENHRY, CDR2 SYGVKD. The CDR3, as DNA: TGTGCCATCGGTCGGAGCGAGCAGTACTTC. This sequence encodes CAIGRSEQYF.

The chain carries TRBV11-3 and TRBJ2-5; D gene uncertain. With 1 base removed from V and 3 bases from J, the gap between germline ends came to 3 bases. This CDR3 has 12 amino acids. Germline-derived CDR1 and CDR2 are SGHNT and YENEEA. CDR3 sequence reads: CASSLAEETQYF. Here the CDR3 DNA reads TGTGCCAGCAGCTTAGCGGAAGAGACCCAGTACTTC.

The CDR3 loop reads CASSPRHAGELFF. For the CDR3, the DNA is TGTGCCAGCAGCCCTAGGCACGCCGGGGAGCTGTTTTTT. This chain joins TRBV7-2 and TRBJ2-2; no clear D. CDR1 SGHTA and CDR2 FQGNSA come from the germline V gene. This CDR3 region has 13 residues. Between the trimmed V and J ends, which lost 5 bases and 6 bases, there was a span of 10 bases.

The chain recombines TRBV27 with TRBJ1-6; 7 nucleotides align to TRBD1. The germline CDR1 and CDR2 sequences are MNHEY and SMNVEV (reference sequence). V lost 0 bases to trimming and J lost 7 bases; unmatched junction nucleotides: 9. The CDR3 consists of 17 residues. The CDR3 sequence is CASSLSGGGLQNSPLHF. CDR3 nucleotide sequence: TGTGCCAGCAGTTTATCAGGGGGCGGTTTGCAGAATTCACCCCTCCACTTT.

This rearrangement joins TRBV27 to TRBJ2-7; the match to TRBD1 covers 7 bases. The ends lost 5 bases at V and 2 bases at J; junction bases unmatched: 6. The CDR3 spans 14 residues. The germline V gene has CDR1 MNHEY and CDR2 SMNVEV (reference sequence). CDR3 DNA sequence: TGTGCCAGCAGTAAACAGGGGCCGCCCTACGAGCAGTACTTC. It encodes CASSKQGPPYEQYF.

The chain has TRBV9 and TRBJ2-5; maybe TRBD1 (5 bases). The CDR3 sequence is 17 residues long. Germline V gene data show CDR1 as SGDLS and CDR2 as YYNGEE. V dropped 2 bases and J dropped 4 bases, with 21 bases sitting between them. DNA for the CDR3: TGTGCCAGCAGCGTCTCCCCGACAGAGGCCCCTTCAGAGACCCAGTACTTC. Amino acid sequence: CASSVSPTEAPSETQYF.

The genes are TRBV10-3 and TRBJ2-1; D not resolved. The CDR3 extends over 13 amino acids. Trimming cost V 8 bases and J 0 bases, with 8 bases left between them. CDR1 ENHRY and CDR2 SYGVKD come from the germline V gene. CDR3 sequence: CAIWAPSYNEQFF. The DNA for the CDR3 is TGTGCCATCTGGGCCCCCTCCTACAATGAGCAGTTCTTC.

The V gene is TRBV19, the J gene TRBJ2-2; 7 nucleotides match TRBD2. CDR1 LNHDA and CDR2 SQIVND come from the germline V gene (reference sequence). V lost 0 bases and J lost 4; bases outside the gene matches: 5. The CDR3 extends over 16 amino acids. The CDR3 protein is CASSIEGGYFTGELFF. CDR3 in DNA: TGTGCCAGTAGTATAGAGGGGGGGTACTTCACCGGGGAGCTGTTTTTT.

The chain combines TRBV5-1 with TRBJ1-2, with D hard to call. V shed 0 bases and J shed 0 bases, with 3 bases lying between them. The CDR3 is made up of 13 amino acids. Looked up from germline, CDR1 is SGHRS and CDR2 is YFSETQ. The CDR3 loop reads CASSLETNYGYTF. DNA of the CDR3: TGCGCCAGCAGCTTGGAAACTAACTATGGCTACACCTTC.

The genes are TRBV10-3 and TRBJ2-2, with D perhaps matching TRBD2 (5 bases). The germline V gene encodes CDR1 ENHRY and CDR2 SYGVKD. Trimming cost V 8 bases and J 4 bases, with 20 bases left between them. There are 16 residues in the CDR3. The CDR3: CAICPVRTSLTGELFF. Written as DNA, the CDR3 is TGTGCCATCTGTCCAGTTCGGACTTCCCTCACCGGGGAGCTGTTTTTT.

The V and J genes are TRBV27 and TRBJ2-1; the match to TRBD1 covers 7 bases. Trimming cost V 5 bases and J 7 bases; bases outside gene matches: 14. The CDR3 extends over 16 amino acids. Germline loops: CDR1 MNHEY, CDR2 SMNVEV (reference sequence). The CDR3 protein is CASSPSTGRIVNEQFF. The CDR3 DNA reads as TGTGCCAGCAGTCCTTCGACAGGGAGAATCGTGAATGAGCAGTTCTTC.

This chain joins TRBV2 and TRBJ2-3; D call uncertain. The V and J ends lost 5 bases and 14 bases respectively, with 20 bases between them. Germline V gene sequence: CDR1 SNHLY, CDR2 FYNNEI. CDR3 length: 13 amino acids. The CDR3 sequence is CASSSMGPTRPYF. In DNA, the CDR3 is TGTGCCAGCAGTTCTATGGGCCCAACTCGTCCGTATTTT.

This chain connects TRBV5-4 to TRBJ2-2, with D perhaps TRBD1 or TRBD2 (7 bases each). V lost 0 bases and J lost 5, with 14 bases in between. The CDR3 extends over 16 amino acids. Germline V gene data show CDR1 as SGHNT and CDR2 as YYREEE (reference sequence). The CDR3 sequence: CASSLGGRGGTGELFF. The CDR3, as DNA: TGTGCCAGCAGCTTGGGAGGCAGGGGGGGTACCGGGGAGCTGTTTTTT.

The chain uses TRBV5-1 and TRBJ2-7; D unresolved. This CDR3 is 14 amino acids long. Germline V CDR1 and CDR2: SGHRS, YFSETQ. V gave up 4 bases and J gave up 1 base, with 12 bases separating them. CDR3: CASSLDGRSYEQYF. CDR3 DNA: TGCGCCAGCAGCCTTGACGGGCGTTCCTACGAGCAGTACTTC.

V is TRBV7-2 and J is TRBJ2-3, with D tentatively TRBD2 (8 bases). CDR1 SGHTA and CDR2 FQGNSA come from the germline V gene. This CDR3 region has 14 residues. Deletions cut 2 bases from V and 12 bases from J, with 18 bases between. CDR3 sequence reads: CASSLRGGGGPQYF. In DNA form, the CDR3 reads TGTGCCAGCAGCTTAAGAGGGGGCGGGGGGCCCCAGTATTTT.

The chain carries TRBV28 and TRBJ2-1, with 7 bases aligning to TRBD1. Germline V CDR1 and CDR2: MDHEN, SYDVKM. The CDR3 is made up of 15 amino acids. Trimming removed 5 bases from V and 4 bases from J; junction bases left unmatched: 8. The CDR3: CASSGEDRFYNEQFF. The DNA for the CDR3 is TGTGCCAGCAGTGGCGAGGACAGGTTTTACAATGAGCAGTTCTTC.

This chain uses TRBV6-4 with TRBJ2-3; D not certain. The germline V gene has CDR1 MRHNA and CDR2 SNTAGT. The CDR3 spans 13 residues. Trimming took off 4 bases at V and 4 bases at J, with 9 bases between the two ends. The CDR3 DNA is TGTGCCAGCAGTGTTGGCCCCCCAGATACGCAGTATTTT. Translation gives CASSVGPPDTQYF.

The chain couples TRBV5-4 to TRBJ1-1; D is perhaps TRBD1 (6 bases). The germline V gene encodes CDR1 SGHNT and CDR2 YYREEE (reference sequence). The CDR3 consists of 15 residues. Trimming cost V 0 bases and J 0 bases, with 9 bases left between them. CDR3 nucleotides: TGTGCCAGCAGCTTGGTAGGGGGGATGAACACTGAAGCTTTCTTT. Translated: CASSLVGGMNTEAFF.

The rearrangement joins TRBV2 to TRBJ2-7; D not certain. There are 11 residues in the CDR3. V was clipped by 5 bases and J by 6 bases, with 8 bases between them. Germline V CDR1 and CDR2: SNHLY, FYNNEI. CDR3 bases: TGTGCCAGCAGTTTAAGGGTCGAGCAGTACTTC. This gives the protein CASSLRVEQYF.

The V gene is TRBV7-8, the J gene TRBJ2-7, with TRBD1 matching over 8 bases. The V gene's germline CDR1 is SGHVS and CDR2 FQNEAQ. The CDR3 covers 15 residues. Unmatched junction bases numbered 5, after V lost 0 bases and J lost 4 bases. DNA for the CDR3: TGTGCCAGCAGCTTAGCGCCCGGACAGGGTTACGAGCAGTACTTC. It encodes CASSLAPGQGYEQYF.

The chain couples TRBV27 to TRBJ2-5; D may match TRBD1 or TRBD2 (6 bases each). The CDR3 loop spans 14 amino acids. The germline V gene encodes CDR1 MNHEY and CDR2 SMNVEV (reference sequence). V lost 2 bases, J lost 4 bases, and 11 bases lay in between. This chain's CDR3 is CASSLVRGLETQYF. CDR3 DNA: TGTGCCAGCAGTTTAGTCCGGGGGCTAGAGACCCAGTACTTC.

The rearrangement links TRBV27 to TRBJ2-7, with TRBD1 identical over 7 bases. Germline lookup yields CDR1 MNHEY and CDR2 SMNVEV (reference sequence). This CDR3 is built from 14 residues. V shed 4 bases and J 2 bases; nucleotides not matched to a gene: 5. CDR3 nucleotide sequence: TGTGCCAGCAGTTGGTGGGACAGACCCTACGAGCAGTACTTC. This encodes CASSWWDRPYEQYF.

This rearrangement joins TRBV27 to TRBJ2-7; D is possibly TRBD1 or TRBD2 (6 bases each). Germline V CDR1 and CDR2: MNHEY, SMNVEV (reference sequence). The CDR3 is 14 amino acids. Between the trimmed V and J ends, which lost 5 bases and 6 bases, there was a span of 17 bases. As DNA, the CDR3 is TGTGCCAGCAGTCCATGGGGGGCGAGTGGCGAGCAGTACTTC. This sequence encodes CASSPWGASGEQYF.

This chain links TRBV5-4 with TRBJ2-5; D is possibly TRBD1 or TRBD2 (6 bases each). The CDR3 consists of 15 residues. CDR1 is SGHNT, CDR2 YYREEE, per germline (reference sequence). The V and J ends lost 4 bases and 5 bases respectively, with 18 bases between them. The CDR3 DNA reads as TGTGCCAGCAGCCTATCGTTGGGGGGCAGGGAGACCCAGTACTTC. It codes for CASSLSLGGRETQYF.

V and J are TRBV2 and TRBJ2-5; 7 nucleotides align to TRBD1. V was clipped by 7 bases and J by 1 base; unmatched bases: 9. The CDR3 spans 15 residues. Germline V CDR1 and CDR2: SNHLY, FYNNEI. DNA of the CDR3: TGTGCCAGCACTAAGGACAGGACCAGCCAAGAGACCCAGTACTTC. The encoded protein is CASTKDRTSQETQYF.

V and J are TRBV6-4 and TRBJ1-4; 11 nucleotides agree with TRBD1. The CDR3 extends over 14 amino acids. From germline, CDR1 is MRHNA and CDR2 SNTAGT. V shed 6 bases, J shed 7 bases, and the junction held 4 bases outside the gene matches. DNA for the CDR3: TGTGCCAGCAGCCGGACAGGGGGCAGTGAAAAACTGTTTTTT. This codes for CASSRTGGSEKLFF.

The chain is built from TRBV29-1 and TRBJ2-1; 9 bases fit TRBD1. The CDR3 consists of 15 residues. In germline, CDR1 is SQVTM, CDR2 ANQGSEA. The trim removed 3 bases at V and 1 base at J, leaving 4 bases unmatched. This chain's CDR3 is CSVEGQGGSYNEQFF. In nucleotides, the CDR3 is TGCAGCGTTGAGGGACAGGGTGGATCCTACAATGAGCAGTTCTTC.

This chain links TRBV18 with TRBJ2-7; 10 bases agree with TRBD2. The germline V gene encodes CDR1 KGHSH and CDR2 LQKENI. V lost 8 bases to trimming and J lost 2 bases; unmatched junction nucleotides: 9. The CDR3 extends over 15 amino acids. The CDR3 DNA follows: TGTGCCAGCCGTTATAGCGGGGGGCCTGCCTACGAGCAGTACTTC. Translating gives CASRYSGGPAYEQYF.

The V and J genes are TRBV15 and TRBJ2-5; no clear D. The germline CDR1 and CDR2 sequences are LNHNV and YYDKDF (reference sequence). The CDR3 covers 13 residues. Trimming removed 7 bases at V and 5 bases at J, with 14 bases between. The CDR3 sequence: CATIKDPQETQYF. CDR3 coding DNA: TGTGCCACCATCAAGGACCCGCAGGAGACCCAGTACTTC.

This chain connects TRBV28 to TRBJ1-5; no reliable D call. V shed 5 bases and J shed 5 bases, with 10 bases lying between them. The CDR3 loop spans 13 amino acids. Germline loops: CDR1 MDHEN, CDR2 SYDVKM. The CDR3, as DNA: TGTGCCAGCAGTCGACGGCCAGATCAGCCCCAGCATTTT. Amino acid sequence: CASSRRPDQPQHF.